The 28 T cell receptor beta chains below all came from one sample that was sequenced in a study of blood T cell repertoires in COVID-19. The data were produced by immunoSEQ multiplex PCR, yet TCRdb's version contains in-frame clones alone and is incomplete. The sample has about 270,000 clones, around 93% seen once; the top ten hold about 3%. Sequencing was performed on PBMCs or T cells enriched from blood (not recorded which). The receptors were sampled from a middle-aged man who had been exposed to COVID-19.

This clone was observed once. V usage is TRBV27 and J usage is TRBJ1-4; 9 positions match TRBD1. This CDR3 is 14 amino acids long. CDR1 is MNHEY, CDR2 SMNVEV, per germline (reference sequence). V dropped 5 bases and J dropped 8; count of bases not matched to a gene: 6. CDR3 bases: TGTGCCAGCAGTCCTGGGACAGGGATAGAAAAACTGTTTTTT. The encoded protein is CASSPGTGIEKLFF. Together with reference TRBV27 and TRBJ1-4, the CDR3 gives the full variable domain: EAQVTQNPRYLITVTGKKLTVTCSQNMNHEYMSWYRQDPGLGLRQIYYSMNVEVTDKGDVPEGYKVSRKEKRNFPLILESPSPNQTSLYFCASSPGTGIEKLFFGSGTQLSVL.

This clone was counted a single time. The chain links TRBV28 to TRBJ2-1; a possible D gene is TRBD1 (5 bases). The CDR3 extends over 15 amino acids. Germline V CDR1 and CDR2: MDHEN, SYDVKM. Trimming took 6 bases from V and 4 from J, leaving 16 bases between them. The CDR3 loop reads CASSSGVREYNEQFF. In DNA, the CDR3 is TGTGCCAGCAGCTCTGGCGTCAGGGAATACAATGAGCAGTTCTTC.

V gene TRBV6-5 combines with J gene TRBJ2-5; TRBD2 aligns across 7 bases. This CDR3 contains 14 residues. V lost 6 bases and J lost 5; bases outside the gene matches: 9. Germline V CDR1 and CDR2: MNHEY, SVGAGI. Here the CDR3 DNA reads TGTGCCAGCAGCTCCATCGCGGGAGCGGAGACCCAGTACTTC. Its protein is CASSSIAGAETQYF.

The chain links TRBV28 to TRBJ1-2; D uncertain. V was shortened by 7 bases and J by 4 bases, with 13 bases between the two germline ends. Germline CDR1 MDHEN, CDR2 SYDVKM. The CDR3 is 13 amino acids. The CDR3 region is CASTSKPFYGYTF. Written as DNA, the CDR3 is TGTGCCAGCACCTCCAAGCCATTCTATGGCTACACCTTC.

The count of this clone is one. J is TRBJ1-2 and V is TRBV27; TRBD1 agrees at 9 bases. CDR1 is MNHEY and CDR2 is SMNVEV in the germline V gene (reference sequence). V dropped 3 bases and J dropped 7; count of bases not matched to a gene: 3. The length of the CDR3 is 13 residues. CDR3: CASSFGTGSGYTF. The CDR3 DNA follows: TGTGCCAGCAGTTTCGGGACAGGGAGTGGCTACACCTTC.

The rearrangement uses TRBV5-1 and TRBJ2-7; D is unclear. Deletions cut 0 bases from V and 0 bases from J, with 7 bases between. Germline assignment: CDR1 SGHRS and CDR2 YFSETQ. This CDR3 is built from 14 residues. CDR3 loop: CASSLAGSSYEQYF. CDR3 DNA sequence: TGCGCCAGCAGCTTGGCAGGAAGCTCCTACGAGCAGTACTTC.

J is TRBJ1-4 and V is TRBV14; D unresolved. V lost 1 base, J lost 8 bases, and 8 bases lay in between. This CDR3 comprises 13 residues. Germline CDR1 reads SGHDN; CDR2 reads FVKESK. CDR3 protein: CASSQGTKEKLFF. CDR3 DNA sequence: TGTGCCAGCAGCCAAGGCACAAAGGAAAAACTGTTTTTT.

This chain connects TRBV27 to TRBJ1-1; 9 nucleotides agree with TRBD1. CDR1 MNHEY and CDR2 SMNVEV come from the germline V gene (reference sequence). Unmatched junction bases numbered 3, after V lost 4 bases and J lost 3 bases. The CDR3 is 14 residues long. The CDR3 DNA reads as TGTGCCAGCAGTTACCGGGACAGGGACACTGAAGCTTTCTTT. It is translated as CASSYRDRDTEAFF.

V usage is TRBV5-1 and J usage is TRBJ1-1, with TRBD1 identical over 12 bases. Trimming at V came to 7 bases and at J to 1 base, leaving 5 bases not matched to a gene. The CDR3 has 15 residues. Germline V lookup: CDR1 SGHRS, CDR2 YFSETQ. The CDR3 protein is CASRDRGRTNTEAFF. The CDR3, as DNA: TGCGCCAGCCGGGACAGGGGGCGAACGAACACTGAAGCTTTCTTT.

This clone has just a few counts. The chain has TRBV13 and TRBJ2-1, with D tentatively TRBD2 (5 bases). Looked up from germline, CDR1 is PRHDT and CDR2 is FYEKMQ (reference sequence). This CDR3 contains 14 residues. Trimming left V 4 bases short and J 6 bases short, with 13 bases between. For the CDR3, the DNA is TGTGCCAGCAGCTCGACTACAAAGCGCAATGAGCAGTTCTTC. This sequence encodes CASSSTTKRNEQFF.

The chain recombines TRBV14 with TRBJ2-5, with 8 bases lining up with TRBD1. CDR3 length: 16 residues. Germline trimming cut 3 bases from V and 5 bases from J; bases unmatched to any gene: 11. CDR1 is SGHDN and CDR2 is FVKESK in the germline V gene. The CDR3 is CASSQTGQEPEETQYF. CDR3 in DNA: TGTGCCAGCAGCCAGACGGGACAGGAACCGGAGGAGACCCAGTACTTC.

This sequence joins TRBV28 and TRBJ1-6; 10 nucleotides agree with TRBD1. V lost 2 bases, J lost 6 bases, and 1 base stayed unmatched. CDR1 and CDR2 from the germline V gene are MDHEN and SYDVKM. There are 15 residues in the CDR3. Here the CDR3 reads CASSLGDRGNSPLHF. CDR3 nucleotides: TGTGCCAGCAGTTTAGGGGACAGGGGTAATTCACCCCTCCACTTT. The full variable domain, in which reference TRBV28 and TRBJ1-6 provide the parts outside the CDR3, is DVKVTQSSRYLVKRTGEKVFLECVQDMDHENMFWYRQDPGLGLRLIYFSYDVKMKEKGDIPEGYSVSREKKERFSLILESASTNQTSMYLCASSLGDRGNSPLHFGNGTRLTVT.

The chain's CDR3 is CASSLSPGLLQPQHF. In DNA form, the CDR3 reads TGTGCCAGCAGCTTGTCGCCAGGGTTACTCCAGCCCCAGCATTTT. The chain combines TRBV5-6 with TRBJ1-5; D may be TRBD1 (5 bases). Germline V gene data show CDR1 as SGHDT and CDR2 as YYEEEE. V was shortened by 1 base and J by 7 bases, with 15 bases between the two germline ends. This CDR3 region has 15 residues.

The chain recombines TRBV6-2 or TRBV6-3 with TRBJ2-7; maybe TRBD1 (6 bases). The CDR3 covers 13 residues. CDR1 and CDR2 (germline): MNHEY, SVGEGT. Deletions cut 2 bases from V and 5 bases from J, with 10 bases between. The CDR3 DNA is TGTGCCAGCAGTTACGACAGGTACGACGAGCAGTACTTC. Translating gives CASSYDRYDEQYF.

This clone is a singleton in its sample. The chain uses TRBV19 and TRBJ1-3; D ambiguous. The CDR3 is made up of 13 amino acids. Germline V lookup: CDR1 LNHDA, CDR2 SQIVND (reference sequence). Deletions cut 7 bases from V and 1 base from J, with 8 bases between. DNA for the CDR3: TGTGCCAGTATAGCGCGATCTGGAAACACCATATATTTT. This translates into CASIARSGNTIYF.

The V and J genes are TRBV6-1 and TRBJ1-5, with D hard to call. The ends were cut back, 3 bases at V and 3 bases at J, with 6 bases in the middle. Germline CDR1 reads MNHNS; CDR2 reads SASEGT. The CDR3 has 13 amino acids. The CDR3 DNA follows: TGTGCCAGCAGTGAGACATCCAATCAGCCCCAGCATTTT. Its protein product is CASSETSNQPQHF.

This chain joins TRBV6-5 and TRBJ1-1; perhaps TRBD1 as D (5 bases). This CDR3 region has 14 residues. V gave up 2 bases and J gave up 1 base, with 8 bases separating them. Germline CDR1 reads MNHEY; CDR2 reads SVGAGI. CDR3 in amino acids: CASSYRDRNTEAFF. CDR3 DNA sequence: TGTGCCAGCAGTTACAGAGACAGGAACACTGAAGCTTTCTTT.

This clone was seen a single time. CDR3 nucleotides: TGTGCCAGTAGTACGACAGGGTTCAACACTGAAGCTTTCTTT. It is translated as CASSTTGFNTEAFF. The V call is TRBV19, the J call TRBJ1-1; 7 bases agree with TRBD1. The CDR3 loop spans 14 amino acids. J gave up 2 bases and V 4 bases, and 4 bases lay outside the gene matches. From germline, CDR1 is LNHDA and CDR2 SQIVND (reference sequence).

The chain couples TRBV6-5 to TRBJ2-1, with 9 bases identical to TRBD1. Germline lookup yields CDR1 MNHEY and CDR2 SVGAGI. CDR3 length equals 15 residues. Losses at the gene ends were 7 bases for V and 5 bases for J; bases not matched to a gene: 9. The CDR3 DNA reads TGTGCCAGCAATATAGGGACAGGGCCTAACAATGAGCAGTTCTTC. Translation: CASNIGTGPNNEQFF.

This rearrangement joins TRBV7-9 to TRBJ1-2; 11 nucleotides align to TRBD1. Germline V gene lookup returns CDR1 SEHNR and CDR2 FQNEAQ (reference sequence). V was pared by 5 bases and J by 4 bases, with 6 bases of the junction left unmatched. The CDR3 runs to 15 residues. The CDR3 region is CASSTSDRGLYGYTF. The CDR3 bases are TGTGCCAGCAGCACCTCGGACAGGGGGCTCTATGGCTACACCTTC.

DNA of the CDR3: TGCGCCAGCAGTCCCCGGGACAGGGGACCAGATACGCAGTATTTT. The encoded protein is CASSPRDRGPDTQYF. The chain recombines TRBV4-3 with TRBJ2-3; 10 bases align to TRBD1. V shed 6 bases, J shed 4 bases, and the junction held 7 bases outside the gene matches. The CDR3 spans 15 residues. Germline V gene lookup returns CDR1 LGHNA and CDR2 YSLEER.

V usage is TRBV3-1 (or the pseudogene TRBV3-2) and J usage is TRBJ2-7; 14 bases line up with TRBD2. From germline, CDR1 is LGHDT and CDR2 YNNKEL (reference sequence). V was clipped by 3 bases and J by 6 bases; unmatched bases: 7. The length of the CDR3 is 16 residues. Here the CDR3 reads CASSQAGTSGSGEQYF. CDR3 DNA sequence: TGTGCCAGCAGCCAGGCCGGGACTAGCGGGAGCGGCGAGCAGTACTTC.

The chain is built from TRBV5-1 and TRBJ2-2, with 7 bases identical to TRBD2. The V segment lost 6 bases and the J segment 2 bases; nucleotides outside the gene matches: 4. The CDR3 extends over 14 amino acids. Germline V gene sequence: CDR1 SGHRS, CDR2 YFSETQ. CDR3 sequence: CASTTGLNTGELFF. In DNA, the CDR3 is TGCGCCAGCACTACGGGACTAAACACCGGGGAGCTGTTTTTT.

The rearrangement uses TRBV11-2 and TRBJ2-7, with TRBD2 identical over 11 bases. This CDR3 comprises 15 residues. The junction had 3 bases not matched to a gene; V was cut back by 2 bases and J by 3 bases. Germline lookup yields CDR1 SGHAT and CDR2 FQNNGV. The DNA of the CDR3 is TGTGCCAGCAGCTTATTAGCGGGAGGGATCTACGAGCAGTACTTC. It specifies CASSLLAGGIYEQYF.

The gene calls are TRBV11-2 and TRBJ2-7; possible D gene TRBD1, 5 bases. The V end lost 7 bases, the J end lost 2 bases, and 9 bases lay between the germline ends. Germline V gene sequence: CDR1 SGHAT, CDR2 FQNNGV. The CDR3 has 12 amino acids. The CDR3 DNA follows: TGTGCCAGCACCCTAGGGGCCTACGAGCAGTACTTC. Encoded protein: CASTLGAYEQYF. The complete variable domain, with remaining parts taken from reference TRBV11-2 and TRBJ2-7, reads EAGVAQSPRYKIIEKRQSVAFWCNPISGHATLYWYQQILGQGPKLLIQFQNNGVVDDSQLPKDRFSAERLKGVDSTLKIQPAKLEDSAVYLCASTLGAYEQYFGPGTRLTVT.

The chain has TRBV30 and TRBJ2-5; weak D call: TRBD2 (6 bases). There are 16 residues in the CDR3. V gave up 7 bases and J gave up 3 bases, with 24 bases separating them. The germline CDR1 and CDR2 sequences are GTSNPN and SVGIG (reference sequence). The CDR3 DNA reads as TGTGCCTTGTTAAAAGTAGCGAAGGCGGGGAAAGAGACCCAGTACTTC. Residues: CALLKVAKAGKETQYF.

The rearrangement joins TRBV27 to TRBJ2-7; perhaps TRBD1 as D (6 bases). Trimming stripped 2 bases from V and 1 base from J, with 21 bases between. The CDR3 has 18 amino acids. Germline CDR1 reads MNHEY; CDR2 reads SMNVEV (reference sequence). CDR3 in amino acids: CASSLDGQTGIASYEQYF. The CDR3 coding sequence is TGTGCCAGCAGTTTAGACGGTCAAACAGGGATCGCGTCCTACGAGCAGTACTTC.

This CDR3 is CASSFNPGQGGSPLHF. CDR3 nucleotide sequence: TGTGCCAGCAGTTTCAACCCGGGACAGGGAGGCTCACCCCTCCACTTT. The rearrangement joins TRBV28 to TRBJ1-6, with 9 bases aligning to TRBD1. The CDR3 extends over 16 amino acids. V shed 3 bases and J 10 bases; nucleotides not matched to a gene: 10. CDR1 and CDR2 from the germline V gene are MDHEN and SYDVKM. Variable domain in full (rest from reference TRBV28 and TRBJ1-6): DVKVTQSSRYLVKRTGEKVFLECVQDMDHENMFWYRQDPGLGLRLIYFSYDVKMKEKGDIPEGYSVSREKKERFSLILESASTNQTSMYLCASSFNPGQGGSPLHFGNGTRLTVT.